These T cell receptor beta chains were read from a single sample in a study of blood T cell repertoires in COVID-19. Libraries were prepared by immunoSEQ multiplex PCR; TCRdb keeps only in-frame clonotypes and omits some of them. Found here are over 100,000 clones, 80% to 90% of them singletons; the top ten hold 15% to 20%. Sequencing used peripheral blood. Receptors originate from a human donor with acute or convalescent COVID-19. The donor label of this sample is uncertain. CDR3s include the opening cysteine and the closing phenylalanine or tryptophan. Each record gives: clone size, D gene, J gene, V gene, CDR3 protein, CDR3 DNA. A D gene is named only where the DNA matches it firmly. Size is omitted from some rows. Given values are once, few, many or a class for expanded clones.

size: .; D: .; J: TRBJ1-5; V: TRBV4-1; CDR3: CASSQVWTELNQPQHF; DNA: TGCGCCAGCAGCCAAGTATGGACAGAGCTCAATCAGCCCCAGCATTTT
size: .; D: TRBD2; J: TRBJ2-1; V: TRBV18; CDR3: CASSPSGGDSYNEQFF; DNA: TGTGCCAGCTCTCCTAGCGGAGGGGACTCCTACAATGAGCAGTTCTTC
size: few; D: TRBD1; J: TRBJ1-4; V: TRBV7-7; CDR3: CASSFKTGDREKLFF; DNA: TGTGCCAGCAGCTTCAAGACAGGGGATCGTGAAAAACTGTTTTTT
size: .; D: TRBD2; J: TRBJ2-2; V: TRBV19; CDR3: CASSSAGGPTGELFF; DNA: TGTGCCAGTAGTTCAGCGGGGGGGCCCACCGGGGAGCTGTTTTTT
size: .; D: .; J: TRBJ1-3; V: TRBV9; CDR3: CASSAQVSSGNTIYF; DNA: TGTGCCAGCAGCGCACAGGTTAGCTCTGGAAACACCATATATTTT
size: .; D: .; J: TRBJ1-3; V: TRBV2; CDR3: CASRTDSGNTIYF; DNA: TGTGCCAGCAGGACAGACTCTGGAAACACCATATATTTT
size: .; D: TRBD1; J: TRBJ1-2; V: TRBV5-4; CDR3: CASSWGTAQRYSYTF; DNA: TGTGCCAGCAGCTGGGGGACAGCACAAAGATACAGCTACACCTTC
size: .; D: TRBD1; J: TRBJ1-2; V: TRBV29-1; CDR3: CSVTGLTGSVNYGYTF; DNA: TGCAGCGTAACGGGACTGACAGGGTCCGTTAACTATGGCTACACCTTC
size: .; D: .; J: TRBJ1-4; V: TRBV6-6; CDR3: CASSPLNEKLFF; DNA: TGTGCCAGCAGTCCCCTCAATGAAAAACTGTTTTTT
size: .; D: TRBD1; J: TRBJ1-3; V: TRBV10-3; CDR3: CAISVGTASGNTIYF; DNA: TGTGCCATCAGTGTAGGGACAGCTTCAGGAAACACCATATATTTT
size: .; D: TRBD1; J: TRBJ2-1; V: TRBV6-4; CDR3: CASSDQGASYNEQFF; DNA: TGTGCCAGCAGTGACCAGGGGGCCTCCTACAATGAGCAGTTCTTC
size: .; D: .; J: TRBJ1-1; V: TRBV29-1; CDR3: CSVAGQLNTEAFF; DNA: TGCAGCGTTGCCGGACAGTTGAACACTGAAGCTTTCTTT
size: .; D: TRBD2; J: TRBJ2-7; V: TRBV28; CDR3: CASSQTSGRYEQYF; DNA: TGTGCCAGCAGTCAGACTAGCGGGAGGTACGAGCAGTACTTC
size: .; D: TRBD1; J: TRBJ2-3; V: TRBV7-8; CDR3: CASSSRTGVVSDTQYF; DNA: TGTGCCAGCAGCTCGCGGACAGGGGTCGTTTCAGATACGCAGTATTTT
size: .; D: .; J: TRBJ2-2; V: TRBV11-3; CDR3: CASSRGGQNTGELFF; DNA: TGTGCCAGCAGTCGCGGGGGACAGAACACCGGGGAGCTGTTTTTT
size: .; D: .; J: TRBJ1-6; V: TRBV2; CDR3: CASSEAGSPNSPLHF; DNA: TGTGCCAGCAGTGAAGCCGGGTCTCCTAATTCACCCCTCCACTTT
size: .; D: .; J: TRBJ2-7; V: TRBV4-1; CDR3: CASSHSGTYEQYF; DNA: TGCGCCAGCAGCCATTCCGGGACCTACGAGCAGTACTTC
size: .; D: .; J: TRBJ2-1; V: TRBV29-1; CDR3: CSVPALFSGVNEQFF; DNA: TGCAGCGTTCCAGCTTTGTTCAGCGGCGTGAATGAGCAGTTCTTC
size: .; D: .; J: TRBJ1-1; V: TRBV5-1; CDR3: CASSPQTGNTEAFF; DNA: TGCGCCAGCAGCCCACAGACAGGGAACACTGAAGCTTTCTTT
size: .; D: .; J: TRBJ1-2; V: TRBV28; CDR3: CASSLFGGGGGYTF; DNA: TGTGCCAGCAGTCTATTTGGGGGAGGAGGTGGCTACACCTTC